The present TCR beta chain was sequenced within a study of blood T cell repertoires in COVID-19. Study-wide background: Whether acute or convalescent, the COVID-19 samples came from the United States, Italy and Spain. PBMCs, B-cell-depleted T cells, or T cells provided the cDNA or gDNA that made up the material.

TCRdb keeps only in-frame clones here, not all; method: immunoSEQ multiplex PCR. This repertoire shows about 240,000 clones, about four fifths found once; its top ten account for around 2%. The germline V gene has CDR1 LNHDA and CDR2 SQIVND (reference sequence). The J segment lost 6 bases and the V segment lost 7 bases, leaving 13 bases of the junction unmatched. This CDR3 has 16 amino acids. Sequencing used peripheral blood. This sequence joins TRBV19 and TRBJ1-5, with TRBD1 matching over 9 bases. This clonotype was obtained from a man aged 25 to 45 who had recovered from COVID-19. Here the CDR3 reads CASTFQGQGWSQPQHF. The DNA for the CDR3 is TGTGCCAGTACCTTCCAGGGACAGGGATGGAGTCAGCCCCAGCATTTT.